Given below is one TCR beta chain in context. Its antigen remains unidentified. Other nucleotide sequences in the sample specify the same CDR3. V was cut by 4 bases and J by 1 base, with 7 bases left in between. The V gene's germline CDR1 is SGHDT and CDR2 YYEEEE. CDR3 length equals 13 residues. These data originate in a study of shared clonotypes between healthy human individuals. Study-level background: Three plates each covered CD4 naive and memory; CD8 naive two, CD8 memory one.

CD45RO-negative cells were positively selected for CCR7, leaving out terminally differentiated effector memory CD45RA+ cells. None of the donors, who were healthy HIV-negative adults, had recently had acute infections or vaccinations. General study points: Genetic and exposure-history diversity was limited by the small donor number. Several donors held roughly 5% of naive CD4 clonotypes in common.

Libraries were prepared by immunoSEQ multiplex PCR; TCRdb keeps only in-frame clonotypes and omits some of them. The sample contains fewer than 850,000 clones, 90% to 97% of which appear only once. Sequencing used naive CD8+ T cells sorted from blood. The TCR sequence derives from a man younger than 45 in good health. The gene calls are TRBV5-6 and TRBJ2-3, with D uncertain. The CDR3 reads CASSREGTDTQYF. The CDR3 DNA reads TGTGCCAGCAGCCGCGAGGGCACAGATACGCAGTATTTT.